This entry lists 14 T cell receptor beta chains sequenced from one sample in a study of T-cell reconstitution after alpha-beta-depleted transplantation in children. The TCRbeta library incorporated unique molecular identifiers. MiXCR, run by TCRdb on the PCR reads, gives a single entry per CDR3 protein. The table lists about 240,000 distinct CDR3 sequences, approximately 12% of them singletons. Sequencing was performed on PBMCs from the stem cell graft donor, taken from the stem cell graft. All receptors come from a human donor who donated a stem cell graft to a child with acute lymphoblastic leukemia.

This clonotype was picked up many times. V and J are TRBV5-6 and TRBJ1-1; possible D gene TRBD1, 6 bases. Germline CDR1 reads SGHDT; CDR2 reads YYEEEE. The CDR3 is 15 residues long. V was pared by 0 bases and J by 4 bases, with 13 bases between. The CDR3 loop reads CASSLVGGGITEAFF. The CDR3 DNA reads as TGTGCCAGCAGCTTGGTGGGAGGGGGTATCACTGAAGCTTTCTTT.

The rearrangement uses TRBV20-1 and TRBJ2-7; D uncertain. The CDR3 extends over 13 amino acids. Trimming took 1 base from V and 7 from J, leaving 14 bases between them. Germline V lookup: CDR1 DFQATT, CDR2 SNEGSKA (reference sequence). Written as DNA, the CDR3 is TGCAGTGCTAGAGTCACGCGGTTGGAAGAGCAGTACTTC. Encoded protein: CSARVTRLEEQYF.

In this sample, this clonotype turned up a few times. The chain links TRBV6-5 to TRBJ2-7; 9 bases are shared with TRBD1. CDR3 size: 16 residues. J gave up 1 base and V 0 bases, and 4 bases lay outside the gene matches. Germline V lookup: CDR1 MNHEY, CDR2 SVGAGI. The CDR3 loop reads CASSYSRTGVSYEQYF. The CDR3 nucleotides are TGTGCCAGCAGTTACTCGAGGACAGGGGTGTCCTACGAGCAGTACTTC.

This clonotype was observed at least ten times. The rearrangement joins TRBV6-1 to TRBJ1-5; 8 bases map to TRBD1. The germline CDR1 and CDR2 sequences are MNHNS and SASEGT. The CDR3 extends over 15 amino acids. With 6 bases clipped from V and 5 bases from J, the junction kept 9 bases outside the gene matches. The CDR3 region is CASRDHGTGYQPQHF. In DNA form, the CDR3 reads TGTGCCAGCAGGGACCACGGGACAGGTTATCAGCCCCAGCATTTT.

This clonotype was observed a handful of times. The chain has TRBV5-6 and TRBJ2-5; possibly TRBD1 for D (6 bases). The CDR3 is 16 residues long. The V gene's germline CDR1 is SGHDT and CDR2 YYEEEE. V lost 6 bases and J 3 bases, leaving 21 bases between the germline ends. The CDR3 protein is CASTNDLGQSEETQYF. CDR3 in DNA: TGTGCCAGCACTAATGATCTCGGACAGAGTGAAGAGACCCAGTACTTC.

This clonotype was found many times. The rearrangement links TRBV7-3 to TRBJ2-1; a weak D match, TRBD1 (5 bases). Germline-derived CDR1 and CDR2 are SGHTA and FQGTGA. This CDR3 region has 15 residues. Deletions cut 1 base from V and 5 bases from J, with 12 bases between. The CDR3 sequence is CASSLNFQGNNEQFF. CDR3 nucleotide sequence: TGTGCCAGCAGCTTAAATTTCCAGGGAAACAATGAGCAGTTCTTC. Full variable domain (missing parts from reference TRBV7-3 and TRBJ2-1): GAGVSQTPSNKVTEKGKYVELRCDPISGHTALYWYRQSLGQGPEFLIYFQGTGAADDSGLPNDRFFAVRPEGSVSTLKIQRTERGDSAVYLCASSLNFQGNNEQFFGPGTRLTVL.

The count of this clonotype is one. The chain recombines TRBV18 with TRBJ2-7; D is undetermined. The CDR3 has 14 amino acids. V was cut by 1 base and J by 5 bases, with 12 bases left in between. CDR1 KGHSH and CDR2 LQKENI come from the germline V gene. CDR3 protein: CASSPLGAMDEQYF. For the CDR3, the DNA is TGTGCCAGCTCACCACTCGGTGCCATGGACGAGCAGTACTTC.

This clonotype was seen at least ten times. This chain joins TRBV7-3 and TRBJ1-6; possible D gene TRBD1, 5 bases. V lost 3 bases and J 6 bases, leaving 6 bases between the germline ends. Germline CDR1 and CDR2: SGHTA and FQGTGA. The CDR3 is 13 residues long. CDR3 sequence reads: CASSFQGNSPLHF. For the CDR3, the DNA is TGTGCCAGCAGCTTCCAGGGTAATTCACCCCTCCACTTT.

The chain is built from TRBV6-2 or TRBV6-3 and TRBJ2-2; possible D gene TRBD2, 6 bases. Trimming pared 4 bases from V and 5 bases from J, leaving 11 bases between. CDR3 length: 14 amino acids. The germline CDR1 and CDR2 sequences are MNHEY and SVGEGT. The DNA for the CDR3 is TGTGCCAGCAGTTCTGTGGAGGGGACCGGGGAGCTGTTTTTT. It specifies CASSSVEGTGELFF.

The sample holds many counts of this clonotype. This sequence joins TRBV10-2 and TRBJ1-4, with D uncertain. The germline gives CDR1 WSHSY, CDR2 SAAADI. The CDR3 is made up of 13 amino acids. The ends were cut back, 8 bases at V and 8 bases at J, with 15 bases in the middle. For the CDR3, the DNA is TGCGCCAGCCGGACCGGACGGAGCGAAAAACTGTTTTTT. It is translated as CASRTGRSEKLFF.

This clonotype was recorded many times. The chain recombines TRBV29-1 with TRBJ1-1; D gene ambiguous. The V and J ends lost 5 bases and 6 bases respectively, with 10 bases between them. The length of the CDR3 is 11 residues. CDR1 is SQVTM, CDR2 ANQGSEA, per germline. CDR3 DNA sequence: TGCAGCGTTCGCGGAGGGTCTGAAGCTTTCTTT. Translated: CSVRGGSEAFF.

This clonotype was recorded many times. This chain joins TRBV21-1 and TRBJ2-3; the DNA was not compared with TRBD1, the D call given in the table. TRBV21-1 is reported as a pseudogene. This CDR3 has 14 residues. The CDR3, as DNA: TGTGCCAGCAGCAAAGAGGTCCCCTCAGATACGCAGTATTTT. This sequence encodes CASSKEVPSDTQYF.

This clonotype has a count of ten or more. This chain links TRBV20-1 with TRBJ2-1; 12 bases line up with TRBD2. Germline loops: CDR1 DFQATT, CDR2 SNEGSKA (reference sequence). V trimming: 0 bases; J trimming: 0 bases; junction bases outside the gene matches: 18. The CDR3 length is 22 residues. The DNA for the CDR3 is TGCAGTGCTAGAGATGGCAGGGTCGGGACTAGCGGGTACCGCTTCTCCTACAATGAGCAGTTCTTC. Protein: CSARDGRVGTSGYRFSYNEQFF.

This clonotype showed up many times. V usage is TRBV18 and J usage is TRBJ1-6; D is unclear. Germline lookup yields CDR1 KGHSH and CDR2 LQKENI. This CDR3 is built from 15 residues. Trimming removed 3 bases at V and 5 bases at J, with 11 bases between. The CDR3 DNA is TGTGCCAGCTCACCGGGGAGGGCAGATAATTCACCCCTCCACTTT. This encodes CASSPGRADNSPLHF.